What follows are 9 T cell receptor beta chains derived from one specimen sequenced in a study of spatial heterogeneity in lung cancer. Specified time point: sample taken at primary tumor resection. TCRdb independently ran MiXCR on the 5' RACE reads; one entry per CDR3 protein. In the table there are tens of thousands of distinct CDR3 sequences, about 7.2% of which are singletons. The sample in question was PBMCs, obtained at surgery. The source is a male donor with early-stage non-small cell lung cancer.

This clonotype came up many times. The genes are TRBV7-7 and TRBJ2-7; D may be TRBD1 or TRBD2 (5 bases each). The CDR3 sequence is 15 residues long. V was pared by 5 bases and J by 1 base, with 15 bases between. Germline CDR1 reads SSHAT; CDR2 reads FNYEAQ (reference sequence). CDR3 in amino acids: CASSPGTGPSYEQYF. The CDR3 region has the DNA TGTGCCAGCAGCCCAGGGACGGGACCATCCTACGAGCAGTACTTC.

This clonotype was picked up many times. The chain has TRBV27 and TRBJ2-5; 11 nucleotides agree with TRBD1. CDR1 and CDR2 (germline): MNHEY, SMNVEV (reference sequence). The CDR3 runs to 14 residues. Trimming at V came to 5 bases and at J to 6 bases, leaving 5 bases not matched to a gene. As DNA, the CDR3 is TGTGCCAGCAGTAGGACAGGGGGCGTCAAGACCCAGTACTTC. Protein sequence: CASSRTGGVKTQYF.

This clonotype occurred many times. The chain combines TRBV4-2 with TRBJ1-2; TRBD1 matches at 8 bases. The CDR3 is 15 amino acids. V gave up 3 bases and J gave up 1 base; unmatched junction bases: 4. CDR1 and CDR2 (germline): LGHNA, YNFKEQ. The CDR3 DNA reads TGTGCCAGCAGCCAGCTACAGGGGGATAACTATGGCTACACCTTC. Translating it yields CASSQLQGDNYGYTF.

In this sample, this clonotype turned up many times. The chain uses TRBV5-1 and TRBJ2-7, with TRBD1 matching over 7 bases. CDR3 length: 15 residues. The germline gives CDR1 SGHRS, CDR2 YFSETQ. J gave up 5 bases and V 0 bases, and 8 bases lay outside the gene matches. The CDR3 sequence is CASSLGATGLDEQYF. CDR3 bases: TGCGCCAGCAGCTTGGGGGCGACAGGGTTAGACGAGCAGTACTTC.

This clonotype showed up just a few times. The rearrangement joins TRBV2 to TRBJ2-1; D is unresolved. CDR3 length equals 12 residues. CDR1 and CDR2 (germline): SNHLY, FYNNEI. V was cut by 1 base and J by 15 bases, with 13 bases left in between. CDR3 sequence (DNA): TGTGCCAGCAGTGAAGAGGTCCTCGTCGGGTTCTTC. This translates into CASSEEVLVGFF.

This clonotype was counted a few times. The chain has TRBV3-1 and TRBJ1-2; tentative D call: TRBD1 (5 bases). The CDR3 loop spans 15 amino acids. V dropped 1 base and J dropped 8 bases, with 17 bases sitting between them. Germline values: CDR1 LGHDT, CDR2 YNNKEL (reference sequence). The CDR3, as DNA: TGTGCCAGCAGCCAAGGCGGGACCGTCAGGAGCGGCTACACCTTC. This translates into CASSQGGTVRSGYTF.

This clonotype appeared many times. The chain carries TRBV5-5 and TRBJ2-3; D may be TRBD2 (5 bases). V lost 3 bases and J lost 3, with 11 bases in between. Germline assignment: CDR1 SGHKS and CDR2 YYEKEE (reference sequence). CDR3 length: 14 residues. The CDR3 loop reads CASSSLTGTDTQYF. The DNA for the CDR3 is TGTGCCAGCAGCTCCTTGACGGGGACAGATACGCAGTATTTT. Supplemented by reference TRBV5-5 and TRBJ2-3, the full variable domain reads DAGVTQSPTHLIKTRGQQVTLRCSPISGHKSVSWYQQVLGQGPQFIFQYYEKEERGRGNFPDRFSARQFPNYSSELNVNALLLGDSALYLCASSSLTGTDTQYFGPGTRLTVL.

There are many counts of this clonotype. This chain connects TRBV12-3 or TRBV12-4 to TRBJ1-1; D remains unclear. V lost 3 bases to trimming and J lost 4 bases, with 9 bases between them. This CDR3 spans 13 amino acids. The CDR3 protein is CASSFKGGTEAFF. CDR3 DNA: TGTGCCAGCAGTTTCAAAGGTGGCACTGAAGCTTTCTTT.

The chain links TRBV12-3 or TRBV12-4 to TRBJ2-4; D gene ambiguous. This CDR3 has 14 amino acids. The V gene lost 0 bases and the J gene lost 8 bases, with 11 bases spanning the gap. As DNA, the CDR3 is TGTGCCAGCAGTTTAGCAGGTCTAGGAGACATTCAGTACTTC. It yields the protein CASSLAGLGDIQYF.